This T cell receptor (beta chain) is drawn from a study of beta chain features in type 1 diabetes. The study, taken as a whole, reports: PCR might preferentially amplify shorter templates, equally in patients and controls. Type 1 diabetes patients had VDJ junctions that carried fewer insertions and more deletions. All four CD4+ subsets of Type 1 diabetes patients contained TCRB CDR3s that were moderately but significantly shorter.

Every participating donor gave one draw, a heparinised blood sample averaging around 120 mL. Purity (above 95%) was reached by all sorted populations. Expressed TCRB transcripts were sequenced, since all the RNA that had been isolated was reverse transcribed. Measured with immunoSEQ multiplex PCR; TCRdb has only the in-frame clones, and not every one. Found here are about 640,000 clones, over 10% of them singletons; the top ten hold around 0.12%. CDR3 size: 15 residues. Germline values: CDR1 SEHNR, CDR2 FQNEAQ (reference sequence). Trimming took 1 base from V and 1 from J, leaving 9 bases between them. Remarks on this clone: The antigen is not known.

What was sequenced was naive CD4+ T cells from blood. This sequence originates from a man under 40 with type 1 diabetes. This rearrangement joins TRBV7-9 to TRBJ2-3; D call uncertain. CDR3 loop: CASSLVVFGTDTQYF. Here the CDR3 DNA reads TGTGCCAGCAGCTTAGTAGTATTCGGCACAGATACGCAGTATTTT.